This TCR beta chain appears in the sequencing data of a study of somatic mutations in cytotoxic T cells in rheumatoid arthritis. Study observations and caveats: Some patients, about an eighth of the roughly 65, had a largest CD8+ clone that exceeded 20% of CD8+ cells. No multiple-comparison adjustment was applied to the slight TRBV07 underrepresentation in rheumatoid arthritis patients.

CDR3 length equals 14 residues. Trimming left V 2 bases short and J 0 bases short, with 7 bases between. From germline, CDR1 is MNHEY and CDR2 SMNVEV (reference sequence). With respect to this clone: What it binds is unknown.

The table came from immunoSEQ multiplex PCR; TCRdb's copy has only in-frame clones and leaves some out. Altogether about 18,000 clones are present, almost 85% being singletons, with the ten largest covering roughly 20%. The clonotype comes from an adult with rheumatoid arthritis. The chain has TRBV27 and TRBJ2-5, with D unclear. Sequenced: CD8+ T cells sorted from blood. The CDR3 DNA is TGTGCCAGCAGTTTACGGCCGTACCAAGAGACCCAGTACTTC. It codes for CASSLRPYQETQYF.